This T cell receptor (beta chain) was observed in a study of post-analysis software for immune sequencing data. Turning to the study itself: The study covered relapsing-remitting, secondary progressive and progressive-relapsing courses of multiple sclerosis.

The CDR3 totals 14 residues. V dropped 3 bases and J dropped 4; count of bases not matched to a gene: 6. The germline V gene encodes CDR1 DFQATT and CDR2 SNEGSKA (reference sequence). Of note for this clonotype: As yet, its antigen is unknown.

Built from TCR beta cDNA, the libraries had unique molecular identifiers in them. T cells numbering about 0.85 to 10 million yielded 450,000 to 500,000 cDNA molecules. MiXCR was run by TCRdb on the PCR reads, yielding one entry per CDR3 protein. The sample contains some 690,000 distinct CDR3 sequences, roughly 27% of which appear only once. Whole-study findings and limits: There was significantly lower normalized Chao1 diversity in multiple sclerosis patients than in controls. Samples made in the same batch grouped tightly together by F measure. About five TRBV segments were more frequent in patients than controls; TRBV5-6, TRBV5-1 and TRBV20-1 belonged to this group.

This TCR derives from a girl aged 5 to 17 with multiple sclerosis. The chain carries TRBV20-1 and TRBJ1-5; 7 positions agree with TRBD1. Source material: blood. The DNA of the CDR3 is TGCAGTGCTAGTAGGGGACAGCAAAATCAGCCCCAGCATTTT. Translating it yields CSASRGQQNQPQHF.